These 20 T cell receptor beta chains came from one sample sequenced in a study of shared clonotypes between healthy human individuals. Clones were sequenced by immunoSEQ multiplex PCR, and TCRdb holds only the in-frame ones, with some missing. The table shows some 2,400,000 clones, with around 95% occurring only once. Sequencing was performed on naive CD4+ T cells sorted from blood. Sample subset: CD45RA+ positively selected. These receptors came from a young man in good health.

The chain uses TRBV28 and TRBJ2-7, with 8 bases lining up with TRBD2. CDR1 and CDR2 (germline): MDHEN, SYDVKM. CDR3 length equals 12 residues. The V gene end was trimmed by 6 bases and the J gene end by 5 bases; junction bases not matched to a gene: 3. DNA of the CDR3: TGTGCCAGCAGACCGACTAGCGACGAGCAGTACTTC. This sequence encodes CASRPTSDEQYF.

Concerning this clone itself: This specimen includes other DNA sequences encoding the same CDR3. The chain recombines TRBV7-2 with TRBJ1-2, with a weak D call TRBD1 (5 bases). Trimming pared 1 base from V and 5 bases from J, leaving 11 bases between. Per the germline V gene, CDR1 is SGHTA and CDR2 is FQGNSA. The CDR3 has 14 amino acids. The CDR3 DNA is TGTGCCAGCAGCTTAGTCAGGGCTGGTTATGGCTACACCTTC. As protein: CASSLVRAGYGYTF.

V usage is TRBV5-4 and J usage is TRBJ2-1; 8 bases match TRBD2. The CDR3 is 17 residues long. Per the germline V gene, CDR1 is SGHNT and CDR2 is YYREEE (reference sequence). J was trimmed by 4 bases and V by 4 bases; bases with no gene match: 13. CDR3 bases: TGTGCCAGCAGCCACGATAGGGGTAGCGGGATTTACAATGAGCAGTTCTTC. Encoded protein: CASSHDRGSGIYNEQFF.

V is TRBV4-3 and J is TRBJ1-4; the D is unclear. Trimming took 0 bases from V and 8 from J, leaving 13 bases between them. Germline values: CDR1 LGHNA, CDR2 YSLEER. There are 15 residues in the CDR3. The CDR3 loop is CASSQDRLRGEKLFF. CDR3 DNA sequence: TGCGCCAGCAGCCAAGATAGGTTGCGAGGAGAAAAACTGTTTTTT.

V usage is TRBV18 and J usage is TRBJ2-5; D is uncertain. The CDR3 covers 13 residues. The germline V and J ends were trimmed by 1 base and 5 bases, with 8 bases remaining between them. Germline V gene data show CDR1 as KGHSH and CDR2 as LQKENI. The CDR3 DNA reads TGTGCCAGCTCACCACAACAGAAGGAGACCCAGTACTTC. Translating gives CASSPQQKETQYF.

Here the CDR3 DNA reads TGCGCCAGCAGTGAGGCCCAATGGAGCTCCTACAATGAGCAGTTCTTC. Translation gives CASSEAQWSSYNEQFF. V and J are TRBV10-1 and TRBJ2-1; unclear D gene. The CDR3 is made up of 16 amino acids. The V end was cut by 2 bases, the J end by 0 bases, with 11 bases between. Germline lookup yields CDR1 WNHNN and CDR2 SYGVQD (reference sequence).

The chain links TRBV6-5 to TRBJ2-1; 9 positions match TRBD1. Germline assignment: CDR1 MNHEY and CDR2 SVGAGI. V lost 5 bases to trimming and J lost 7 bases; unmatched junction nucleotides: 6. The CDR3 length is 14 residues. This CDR3 reads CASSADRGVNEQFF. The CDR3 DNA is TGTGCCAGCAGTGCAGACAGGGGGGTAAATGAGCAGTTCTTC.

V is TRBV10-1 and J is TRBJ2-3; D gene unclear. Trimming shortened V by 3 bases and J by 2 bases, and 6 bases separated the two germline ends. The CDR3 has 13 residues. Germline CDR1 WNHNN, CDR2 SYGVQD (reference sequence). Here the CDR3 reads CASSEANTDTQYF. In DNA form, the CDR3 reads TGCGCCAGCAGTGAAGCGAACACAGATACGCAGTATTTT.

On this clone itself: The same CDR3 arises from other DNA sequences in this sample as well. The chain carries TRBV7-2 and TRBJ2-5; unclear D gene. Germline CDR1 SGHTA, CDR2 FQGNSA. Trimming left V 5 bases short and J 5 bases short, with 6 bases between. The CDR3 extends over 11 amino acids. The CDR3 bases are TGTGCCAGCAGCCCACAGGAGACCCAGTACTTC. Its translation: CASSPQETQYF.

The J gene is TRBJ1-5, the V gene TRBV28, with unresolved D. The V gene's germline CDR1 is MDHEN and CDR2 SYDVKM. The CDR3 length is 14 residues. Trimming stripped 7 bases from V and 2 bases from J, with 12 bases between. The CDR3 loop reads CASTVGRGNQPQHF. CDR3 DNA: TGTGCCAGCACGGTAGGAAGGGGCAATCAGCCCCAGCATTTT.

The V gene is TRBV19, the J gene TRBJ2-7; D remains ambiguous. This CDR3 spans 10 amino acids. Trimming pared 3 bases from V and 5 bases from J, leaving 2 bases between. The germline V gene has CDR1 LNHDA and CDR2 SQIVND (reference sequence). CDR3 DNA sequence: TGTGCCAGTAGTATCAACGAGCAGTACTTC. Its translation: CASSINEQYF.

V and J are TRBV30 and TRBJ1-4; 7 bases map to TRBD1. The closer fit of TRBJ2-2 to the DNA end suggests the J call may be wrong. CDR3 length: 15 residues. The germline V gene encodes CDR1 GTSNPN and CDR2 SVGIG (reference sequence). The chain's CDR3 is CAWSGNRGILSELFF. CDR3 sequence (DNA): TGTGCCTGGAGCGGGAACAGGGGTATTTTATCGGAGCTGTTTTTT.

This clone was found once. The junction shows a germline mismatch at one end, possibly a read error. The rearrangement joins TRBV25-1 to TRBJ2-1; 11 positions match TRBD2. Germline V gene lookup returns CDR1 MGHDK and CDR2 SYGVNS. The CDR3 has 16 amino acids. This CDR3 reads CASSAGLAETYSEQFF. The DNA for the CDR3 is TGTGCCAGCAGTGCGGGACTAGCGGAGACCTACAGTGAGCAGTTCTTC.

This clone was counted between two and nine times. Being one base from a much bigger clone, this may be a read error. The sample has other DNA sequences that encode this CDR3 too. The rearrangement uses TRBV2 and TRBJ2-7; no definite D call. Germline-derived CDR1 and CDR2 are SNHLY and FYNNEI. CDR3 length: 11 amino acids. The V gene lost 7 bases and the J gene lost 0 bases, with 4 bases spanning the gap. CDR3 DNA sequence: TGTGCCAGCACCTCCTCCTACGAGCAGTACTTC. Protein product: CASTSSYEQYF.

The chain links TRBV29-1 to TRBJ2-2, with D perhaps assigned TRBD1 or TRBD2 (5 bases each). Germline lookup yields CDR1 SQVTM and CDR2 ANQGSEA. There are 12 residues in the CDR3. Trimming pared 4 bases from V and 6 bases from J, leaving 9 bases between. The CDR3 sequence: CSVVRDAGELFF. DNA for the CDR3: TGCAGCGTTGTTAGGGACGCCGGGGAGCTGTTTTTT.

The V call is TRBV6-5, the J call TRBJ2-7; 9 bases align to TRBD2. The CDR3 sequence is 14 residues long. Germline CDR1 is MNHEY and CDR2 is SVGAGI. The junction had 2 bases not matched to a gene; V was cut back by 5 bases and J by 0 bases. This chain's CDR3 is CASSQREASYEQYF. The CDR3 DNA is TGTGCCAGCAGTCAGCGGGAGGCCTCCTACGAGCAGTACTTC.

Turning to this clone: This specimen includes other DNA sequences encoding the same CDR3. The V call is TRBV5-1, the J call TRBJ2-7; D may be TRBD2 (5 bases). The CDR3 loop spans 14 amino acids. Germline lookup yields CDR1 SGHRS and CDR2 YFSETQ. The germline V and J ends were trimmed by 0 bases and 4 bases, with 11 bases remaining between them. The CDR3 DNA is TGCGCCAGCAGCTTGGAGGGAGACACGTACGAGCAGTACTTC. Its protein is CASSLEGDTYEQYF.

The rearrangement links TRBV10-3 to TRBJ2-5; no clear D gene. The V and J ends lost 4 bases and 0 bases respectively, with 9 bases between them. Per the germline V gene, CDR1 is ENHRY and CDR2 is SYGVKD. The CDR3 length is 14 residues. DNA for the CDR3: TGTGCCATCAGTGGATCGGGCCACCAAGAGACCCAGTACTTC. This translates into CAISGSGHQETQYF.

This chain uses TRBV7-2 with TRBJ2-2, with 8 bases aligning to TRBD2. V lost 2 bases, J lost 4 bases, and 3 bases stayed unmatched. The CDR3 runs 15 residues. Germline CDR1 and CDR2: SGHTA and FQGNSA. The CDR3 protein is CASSLKAGATGELFF. DNA for the CDR3: TGTGCCAGCAGCTTAAAAGCGGGAGCCACCGGGGAGCTGTTTTTT.

This rearrangement joins TRBV11-2 to TRBJ2-5; 13 bases fit TRBD2. V was clipped by 5 bases and J by 6 bases; unmatched bases: 6. Germline CDR1 is SGHAT and CDR2 is FQNNGV. CDR3 length equals 15 residues. The CDR3 here is CASSLLAGGPQTQYF. In DNA, the CDR3 is TGTGCCAGCAGCCTACTAGCGGGGGGGCCTCAGACCCAGTACTTC.